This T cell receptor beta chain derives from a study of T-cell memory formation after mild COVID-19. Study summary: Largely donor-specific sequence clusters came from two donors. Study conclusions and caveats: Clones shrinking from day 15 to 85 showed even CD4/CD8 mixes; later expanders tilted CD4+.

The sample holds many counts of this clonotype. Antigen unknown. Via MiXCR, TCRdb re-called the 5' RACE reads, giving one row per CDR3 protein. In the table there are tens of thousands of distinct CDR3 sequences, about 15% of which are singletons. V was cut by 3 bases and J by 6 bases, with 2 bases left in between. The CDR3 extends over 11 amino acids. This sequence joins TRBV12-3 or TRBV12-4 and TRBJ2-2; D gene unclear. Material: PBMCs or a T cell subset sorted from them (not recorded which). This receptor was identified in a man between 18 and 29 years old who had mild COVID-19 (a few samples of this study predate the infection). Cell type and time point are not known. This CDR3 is CASSLSGELFF. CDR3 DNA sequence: TGTGCCAGCAGTTTGTCCGGGGAGCTGTTTTTT.